Below are 29 T cell receptor beta chains sequenced from a single sample in a study of shared clonotypes between healthy human individuals. Method: immunoSEQ multiplex PCR; TCRdb's copy keeps in-frame clones and lacks some. The sample includes about 1.1 million clones, about 72% of them seen just once. Sequenced input: memory CD4+ T cells from PBMCs. Described subset: CD45RA-negative fraction. Every receptor here comes from a man aged 18 to 29 in good health. Some clones in this sample may be carry-over from other donors' samples.

As regards this clone: Other DNA sequences in the same sample also yield this CDR3. J is TRBJ2-7 and V is TRBV9, with D unclear. Germline V gene sequence: CDR1 SGDLS, CDR2 YYNGEE. The CDR3 contains 15 residues. Trimming removed 0 bases at V and 2 bases at J, with 12 bases between. CDR3 in DNA: TGTGCCAGCAGCGTAGGCGGCGGCCTCGCCTACGAGCAGTACTTC. Encoded protein: CASSVGGGLAYEQYF.

This chain joins TRBV5-1 and TRBJ1-2; TRBD1 is a possible D gene (6 bases). The CDR3 is made up of 15 amino acids. V was trimmed by 0 bases and J by 6 bases, leaving 15 bases between them. Germline values: CDR1 SGHRS, CDR2 YFSETQ. This CDR3 is CASSLASGGRDGYTF. The CDR3 DNA follows: TGCGCCAGCAGCTTGGCCAGCGGGGGCCGTGATGGCTACACCTTC.

This clone has only one observation. This chain uses TRBV11-2 with TRBJ2-7, with 9 bases aligning to TRBD1. V was clipped by 5 bases and J by 2 bases; unmatched bases: 7. CDR1 is SGHAT, CDR2 FQNNGV, per germline. This CDR3 is built from 15 residues. In DNA form, the CDR3 reads TGTGCCAGCAGCCTACCGGGACAGGGCGCCTACGAGCAGTACTTC. This translates into CASSLPGQGAYEQYF.

V and J are TRBV11-2 and TRBJ1-3; D gene unclear. Between the trimmed V and J ends, which lost 1 base and 0 bases, there was a span of 10 bases. The length of the CDR3 is 16 residues. Germline CDR1 reads SGHAT; CDR2 reads FQNNGV. CDR3 nucleotides: TGTGCCAGCAGCTTAGGCCTGGGAGGCTCTGGAAACACCATATATTTT. Translated, it gives CASSLGLGGSGNTIYF.

The rearrangement uses TRBV6-5 and TRBJ2-1, with 12 bases fitting TRBD1. Per germline, CDR1 MNHEY and CDR2 SVGAGI. The junction had 4 bases not matched to a gene; V was cut back by 2 bases and J by 8 bases. This CDR3 is built from 15 residues. CDR3 in DNA: TGTGCCAGCAGTTACCGGGACAGGGGGCAGTATGAGCAGTTCTTC. Its protein product is CASSYRDRGQYEQFF.

The chain joins TRBV5-4 to TRBJ2-5, with D maybe TRBD1 (6 bases). This CDR3 has 12 amino acids. From germline, CDR1 is SGHNT and CDR2 YYREEE (reference sequence). The germline V and J ends were trimmed by 3 bases and 8 bases, with 11 bases remaining between them. Here the CDR3 reads CASSWMTGTQYF. The CDR3 DNA follows: TGTGCCAGCAGCTGGATGACAGGTACCCAGTACTTC. Filled out from reference TRBV5-4 and TRBJ2-5, the complete variable domain reads ETGVTQSPTHLIKTRGQQVTLRCSSQSGHNTVSWYQQALGQGPQFIFQYYREEENGRGNFPPRFSGLQFPNYSSELNVNALELDDSALYLCASSWMTGTQYFGPGTRLLVL.

This clone was detected only once. V gene TRBV6-5 combines with J gene TRBJ1-2, with 11 bases matching TRBD1. There are 14 residues in the CDR3. The junction had 2 bases not matched to a gene; V was cut back by 0 bases and J by 8 bases. Germline CDR1 and CDR2: MNHEY and SVGAGI. CDR3 sequence: CASSYSRTGGGYTF. In DNA form, the CDR3 reads TGTGCCAGCAGTTACTCGAGGACAGGGGGCGGCTACACCTTC.

CDR3 loop: CASSSETGSTDTQYF. CDR3 coding DNA: TGTGCCAGCAGCTCCGAGACAGGTAGCACAGATACGCAGTATTTT. V gene TRBV7-8 combines with J gene TRBJ2-3, with TRBD1 as a possible D gene (6 bases). The germline V and J ends were trimmed by 4 bases and 0 bases, with 11 bases remaining between them. The germline gives CDR1 SGHVS, CDR2 FQNEAQ. The CDR3 runs 15 residues.

The chain couples TRBV5-4 to TRBJ1-2; D is undetermined. V lost 4 bases, J lost 4 bases, and 17 bases lay in between. CDR3 length equals 15 residues. Germline V gives CDR1 SGHNT, CDR2 YYREEE (reference sequence). Here the CDR3 DNA reads TGTGCCAGCAGCCCGAGTTACGCGGCGGGCTATGGCTACACCTTC. Translated: CASSPSYAAGYGYTF. The full variable domain, its missing parts supplied by reference TRBV5-4 and TRBJ1-2, is ETGVTQSPTHLIKTRGQQVTLRCSSQSGHNTVSWYQQALGQGPQFIFQYYREEENGRGNFPPRFSGLQFPNYSSELNVNALELDDSALYLCASSPSYAAGYGYTFGSGTRLTVV.

On this clone: Other DNA sequences of this sample code for an identical CDR3. The chain couples TRBV6-6 to TRBJ1-2; 7 nucleotides align to TRBD1. There are 12 residues in the CDR3. V was pared by 4 bases and J by 7 bases, with 3 bases of the junction left unmatched. The germline CDR1 and CDR2 sequences are MNHNY and SVGAGI (reference sequence). This CDR3 is CASSSAGGGYTF. CDR3 DNA: TGTGCCAGCAGTTCGGCAGGGGGTGGCTACACCTTC.

CDR3 DNA sequence: TGTGCCAGTAGTCTAGCGCCCGGGAGTTTCGATGAGCAGTTCTTC. Translated, it gives CASSLAPGSFDEQFF. The chain combines TRBV19 with TRBJ2-1; possibly TRBD2 for D (6 bases). Trimming cost V 5 bases and J 8 bases, with 19 bases left between them. This CDR3 is 15 amino acids long. Germline V gene lookup returns CDR1 LNHDA and CDR2 SQIVND (reference sequence).

The chain uses TRBV5-1 and TRBJ2-4, with TRBD1 identical over 10 bases. CDR1 and CDR2 (germline): SGHRS, YFSETQ. The J segment lost 11 bases and the V segment lost 3 bases, leaving 5 bases of the junction unmatched. The CDR3 totals 13 residues. CDR3 sequence reads: CASSSPGQGLQYF. Written as DNA, the CDR3 is TGCGCCAGCAGCTCGCCGGGACAGGGGCTTCAGTACTTC.

This chain connects TRBV11-2 to TRBJ2-7, with D perhaps assigned TRBD1 or TRBD2 (5 bases each). This CDR3 contains 15 residues. The ends were cut back, 7 bases at V and 3 bases at J, with 19 bases in the middle. Per germline, CDR1 SGHAT and CDR2 FQNNGV. Here the CDR3 DNA reads TGTGCCAGCAAAGCTTCCGTAGGGACCAACTACGAGCAGTACTTC. Encoded protein: CASKASVGTNYEQYF.

The V call is TRBV5-1, the J call TRBJ1-2, with a weak D call TRBD1 (6 bases). V was clipped by 0 bases and J by 1 base, with 10 bases between them. The CDR3 totals 15 residues. Looked up from germline, CDR1 is SGHRS and CDR2 is YFSETQ. The CDR3 DNA is TGCGCCAGCAGCTTGGCTCCAGGGGTTAACTATGGCTACACCTTC. Its translation is CASSLAPGVNYGYTF.

Worth noting for this clone: A read error may account for a junction end that differs from germline. The chain couples TRBV28 to TRBJ2-7, with 9 bases fitting TRBD1. The CDR3 contains 11 residues. The germline V gene has CDR1 MDHEN and CDR2 SYDVKM. The chain's CDR3 is CASSSTGGRDF. CDR3 bases: TGTGCCAGCAGTTCCACAGGGGGCCGGGACTTC. Full variable domain (remainder filled in from reference TRBV28 and TRBJ2-7): DVKVTQSSRYLVKRTGEKVFLECVQDMDHENMFWYRQDPGLGLRLIYFSYDVKMKEKGDIPEGYSVSREKKERFSLILESASTNQTSMYLCASSSTGGRDFGPGTRLTVT.

On this clone: A far bigger clonotype differs at one base, so this is likely a read error. At the DNA level, this CDR3 is encoded by other sequences in the same sample as well. J is TRBJ2-7 and V is TRBV28; either TRBD1 or TRBD2 may fit D (5 bases each). There are 14 residues in the CDR3. V lost 3 bases and J lost 3, with 12 bases in between. The germline V gene encodes CDR1 MDHEN and CDR2 SYDVKM. DNA of the CDR3: TGTGCCAGCAGTTTTGGGACCAGCGGCTACGAGCAGTACTTC. Translation: CASSFGTSGYEQYF.

This chain links TRBV7-3 with TRBJ2-7, with a possible D match to TRBD2 (7 bases). Germline CDR1 is SGHTA and CDR2 is FQGTGA. This CDR3 has 13 amino acids. V lost 8 bases to trimming and J lost 7 bases, with 18 bases between them. CDR3 coding DNA: TGTGCCAGCTCTCCCCCGGGGGGCCGGGAGCAGTACTTC. Protein sequence: CASSPPGGREQYF.

This clone was seen only a few times. At the DNA level, this CDR3 is encoded by other sequences in the same sample as well. V usage is TRBV5-4 and J usage is TRBJ2-1; tentative D call: TRBD2 (5 bases). From germline, CDR1 is SGHNT and CDR2 YYREEE (reference sequence). CDR3 size: 13 residues. Trimming removed 2 bases from V and 4 bases from J, with 7 bases in between. The CDR3 DNA reads as TGTGCCAGCAGCTTTACGGGATACAATGAGCAGTTCTTC. It yields the protein CASSFTGYNEQFF.

Points on this clone: Being one base from a much bigger clone, this may be a read error. This sample includes further DNA sequences coding for the same CDR3. The chain is built from TRBV27 and TRBJ1-1; maybe TRBD1 (5 bases). Germline CDR1 reads MNHEY; CDR2 reads SMNVEV (reference sequence). CDR3 size: 13 residues. The V gene lost 5 bases and the J gene lost 1 base, with 8 bases spanning the gap. The CDR3, as DNA: TGTGCCAGCAGTCTGACAGCGAACACTGAAGCTTTCTTT. Translating gives CASSLTANTEAFF.

The V call is TRBV11-2, the J call TRBJ2-7; the D is unclear. V lost 0 bases and J 3 bases, leaving 9 bases between the germline ends. The CDR3 spans 14 residues. Germline V gene data show CDR1 as SGHAT and CDR2 as FQNNGV. CDR3 in DNA: TGTGCCAGCAGCTTAGAGTTATTGGGCTACGAGCAGTACTTC. Translation gives CASSLELLGYEQYF.

The CDR3 reads CASSLRPGETQYF. CDR3 DNA: TGCGCCAGCAGCTTGAGACCCGGGGAGACCCAGTACTTC. The chain uses TRBV5-1 and TRBJ2-5; D not certain. Trimming left V 1 base short and J 5 bases short, with 9 bases between. The CDR3 loop spans 13 amino acids. From germline, CDR1 is SGHRS and CDR2 YFSETQ. The full variable domain, rest sourced from reference TRBV5-1 and TRBJ2-5, is KAGVTQTPRYLIKTRGQQVTLSCSPISGHRSVSWYQQTPGQGLQFLFEYFSETQRNKGNFPGRFSGRQFSNSRSEMNVSTLELGDSALYLCASSLRPGETQYFGPGTRLLVL.

A note on this clone: Other DNA sequences in this specimen translate into the identical CDR3. The chain links TRBV5-1 to TRBJ2-1, with 9 positions matching TRBD2. The CDR3 covers 15 residues. Germline CDR1 reads SGHRS; CDR2 reads YFSETQ. V gave up 1 base and J gave up 4 bases; unmatched junction bases: 3. CDR3: CASSLTSGRYNEQFF. In nucleotides, the CDR3 is TGCGCCAGCAGCTTGACTAGCGGGCGTTACAATGAGCAGTTCTTC.

Only a few counts were recorded for this clone. The chain links TRBV6-1 to TRBJ2-1; 11 bases are shared with TRBD2. The length of the CDR3 is 15 residues. V shed 5 bases, J shed 6 bases, and the junction held 6 bases outside the gene matches. CDR1 MNHNS and CDR2 SASEGT come from the germline V gene. Written as DNA, the CDR3 is TGTGCCAGCAGTTTTAGCGGGAGGGTTGGCAATGAGCAGTTCTTC. Translated, it gives CASSFSGRVGNEQFF.

This chain links TRBV28 with TRBJ2-7; 7 bases are a match to TRBD1. Losses at the gene ends were 8 bases for V and 1 base for J; bases not matched to a gene: 8. In germline, CDR1 is MDHEN, CDR2 SYDVKM. CDR3 size: 14 residues. CDR3 coding DNA: TGTGCCAGCCGGTTCCCGGGACAGTCCTACGAGCAGTACTTC. Translated, it gives CASRFPGQSYEQYF.

The chain recombines TRBV4-1 with TRBJ2-7; maybe TRBD2 (5 bases). Trimming cost V 3 bases and J 9 bases, with 18 bases left between them. Germline V gene sequence: CDR1 MGHRA, CDR2 YSYEKL. CDR3 length: 14 residues. This chain's CDR3 is CASSQRVLDDGQYF. DNA of the CDR3: TGCGCCAGCAGCCAGAGGGTCTTGGATGACGGGCAGTACTTC.

The genes are TRBV7-7 and TRBJ1-2; TRBD1 matches 7 bases. V gave up 5 bases and J gave up 1 base; unmatched junction bases: 4. Germline V lookup: CDR1 SSHAT, CDR2 FNYEAQ (reference sequence). The CDR3 is made up of 14 amino acids. CDR3 loop: CASSTTGVNYGYTF. The CDR3, as DNA: TGTGCCAGCAGCACCACAGGGGTTAACTATGGCTACACCTTC.

The chain has TRBV7-9 and TRBJ2-5; D perhaps matches TRBD2 (6 bases). The CDR3 length is 14 residues. Per the germline V gene, CDR1 is SEHNR and CDR2 is FQNEAQ (reference sequence). The V gene lost 7 bases and the J gene lost 4 bases, with 16 bases spanning the gap. The CDR3 nucleotides read TGTGCCAGCACCGGAAGGACGGAGGGAGAGACCCAGTACTTC. Translated: CASTGRTEGETQYF. The full variable domain, rest sourced from reference TRBV7-9 and TRBJ2-5, is DTGVSQNPRHKITKRGQNVTFRCDPISEHNRLYWYRQTLGQGPEFLTYFQNEAQLEKSRLLSDRFSAERPKGSFSTLEIQRTEQGDSAMYLCASTGRTEGETQYFGPGTRLLVL.

The chain is built from TRBV29-1 and TRBJ2-3; possibly TRBD2 for D (6 bases). The CDR3 runs 12 residues. Trimming took off 6 bases at V and 5 bases at J, with 12 bases between the two ends. The germline CDR1 and CDR2 sequences are SQVTM and ANQGSEA. This chain's CDR3 is CSVGRPLDTQYF. Here the CDR3 DNA reads TGCAGCGTCGGGAGACCGTTAGATACGCAGTATTTT.

The rearrangement uses TRBV30 and TRBJ1-5, with 8 bases identical to TRBD1. There are 14 residues in the CDR3. Germline loops: CDR1 GTSNPN, CDR2 SVGIG (reference sequence). With V trimmed by 2 bases and J by 3 bases, 3 bases remained unmatched. CDR3 DNA sequence: TGTGCCTGGAGTCCGGGACAGGTCAATCAGCCCCAGCATTTT. Translating it yields CAWSPGQVNQPQHF.